Below are 10 T cell receptor beta chains sequenced from a single sample in a study of graft-versus-host responses after intestinal transplantation. No cognate antigen is known for these TCRs. TCRdb's copy holds only in-frame clones and misses some; the assay was immunoSEQ multiplex PCR. The repertoire holds tens of thousands of clones, with 94% as singletons. This sample comprised unstimulated CD4+ T cells sorted from spleen or lymph node cells, obtained before transplant. The receptors derive from a human donor who was the organ donor for an intestinal transplant.

This chain uses TRBV7-9 with TRBJ2-5; no clear D. Germline loops: CDR1 SEHNR, CDR2 FQNEAQ (reference sequence). The ends were cut back, 5 bases at V and 5 bases at J, with 6 bases in the middle. CDR3 length: 11 amino acids. CDR3 amino acids: CASSQGETQYF. The CDR3 DNA reads as TGTGCCAGCAGCCAAGGGGAGACCCAGTACTTC.

The rearrangement uses TRBV15 and TRBJ1-1, with D unresolved. Trimming cost V 5 bases and J 4 bases, with 17 bases left between them. The germline V gene encodes CDR1 LNHNV and CDR2 YYDKDF (reference sequence). The CDR3 covers 15 residues. CDR3 region: CATSGVDGRTTEAFF. The CDR3 nucleotides are TGTGCCACCAGCGGGGTCGATGGACGGACCACTGAAGCTTTCTTT.

The chain uses TRBV5-1 and TRBJ1-6, with 8 bases matching TRBD1. Germline CDR1 SGHRS, CDR2 YFSETQ. The CDR3 contains 14 residues. The V segment lost 2 bases and the J segment 8 bases; nucleotides outside the gene matches: 3. CDR3 DNA: TGCGCCAGCAGCTTTCAGGGGGCGGATTCACCCCTCCACTTT. It specifies CASSFQGADSPLHF.

The chain has TRBV30 and TRBJ1-1; weak D call: TRBD1 (5 bases). The CDR3 spans 12 residues. Germline assignment: CDR1 GTSNPN and CDR2 SVGIG (reference sequence). V dropped 4 bases and J dropped 11 bases, with 17 bases sitting between them. CDR3 DNA: TGTGCCTGGAACCCGGGGACCAACGGCGCTTTCTTT. This encodes CAWNPGTNGAFF.

This chain links TRBV10-3 with TRBJ2-2; a possible D gene is TRBD2 (5 bases). The V end was cut by 7 bases, the J end by 5 bases, with 11 bases between. This CDR3 is 13 amino acids long. Germline V lookup: CDR1 ENHRY, CDR2 SYGVKD. For the CDR3, the DNA is TGTGCCATCACCCCGGACTTGACCGGGGAGCTGTTTTTT. Protein: CAITPDLTGELFF.

The chain combines TRBV6-1 with TRBJ1-2; 9 bases match TRBD1. The CDR3 has 14 amino acids. In germline, CDR1 is MNHNS, CDR2 SASEGT. After removal of 5 bases from V and 7 bases from J, the junction contained 8 bases not matched to a gene. CDR3 DNA: TGTGCCAGCAGTTCTGGGACAGGGTTAATTGGCTACACCTTC. Amino acids: CASSSGTGLIGYTF.

V usage is TRBV6-1 and J usage is TRBJ2-2; perhaps TRBD1 as D (6 bases). From germline, CDR1 is MNHNS and CDR2 SASEGT. Deletions cut 8 bases from V and 4 bases from J, with 11 bases between. This CDR3 spans 13 amino acids. The CDR3 nucleotides are TGTGCCAGCCAGGGGTTGAGCACCGGGGAGCTGTTTTTT. It is translated as CASQGLSTGELFF.

The chain employs TRBV9 and TRBJ2-3; D unresolved. Trimming left V 1 base short and J 2 bases short, with 11 bases between. Germline V gene lookup returns CDR1 SGDLS and CDR2 YYNGEE. This CDR3 has 15 amino acids. The CDR3 loop is CASSVRTAYTDTQYF. Written as DNA, the CDR3 is TGTGCCAGCAGCGTACGTACAGCGTACACAGATACGCAGTATTTT. The entire variable domain, with the rest obtained from reference TRBV9 and TRBJ2-3, is as follows: DSGVTQTPKHLITATGQRVTLRCSPRSGDLSVYWYQQSLDQGLQFLIQYYNGEERAKGNILERFSAQQFPDLHSELNLSSLELGDSALYFCASSVRTAYTDTQYFGPGTRLTVL.

The chain carries TRBV6-5 and TRBJ2-7; TRBD1 agrees at 7 bases. The germline V gene encodes CDR1 MNHEY and CDR2 SVGAGI. This CDR3 has 16 amino acids. Trimming cost V 0 bases and J 5 bases; bases outside gene matches: 10. CDR3 residues: CASSYSIRGPQHEQYF. CDR3 DNA: TGTGCCAGCAGTTACTCGATAAGGGGGCCACAGCACGAGCAGTACTTC.

This rearrangement joins TRBV4-1 to TRBJ2-3; 10 bases are a match to TRBD2. Germline V gene lookup returns CDR1 MGHRA and CDR2 YSYEKL. The CDR3 has 16 residues. Trimming at V came to 1 base and at J to 2 bases, leaving 3 bases not matched to a gene. CDR3 loop: CASSQVLAGDTDTQYF. The CDR3 region has the DNA TGCGCCAGCAGCCAAGTTCTAGCGGGGGACACAGATACGCAGTATTTT.